Described below is a single TCR beta chain sequence and its context. No antigen is known for it. The patients had HPV-negative, locally advanced oral cavity squamous cell carcinoma. The data originate from a study of neoadjuvant anti-PD-1 for oral cavity cancer. About the study: Patients mostly received three to four biweekly nivolumab doses at 3 mg/kg before surgery. Study-wide findings and caveats: Pretreatment Treg/Th17 ratio correlated inversely with post-treatment tumor clonality.

TCRdb's table, derived via immunoSEQ multiplex PCR, lists solely in-frame clones and lacks some. The sample shows approximately 11,000 clones, 52% of them seen only once. The CDR3 length is 14 residues. Germline trimming cut 1 base from V and 5 bases from J; bases unmatched to any gene: 0. CDR1 and CDR2 (germline): SNHLY, FYNNEI. The source was tumor tissue, collected before nivolumab (anti-PD-1) treatment. The chain carries TRBV2 and TRBJ1-4; 8 bases fit TRBD1. The TCR originated in a person between 40 and 80 years old with oral cavity squamous cell carcinoma. DNA of the CDR3: TGTGCCAGCAGTGAAGGGACAGGGAATGAAAAACTGTTTTTT. This gives the protein CASSEGTGNEKLFF.